Included here is one T cell receptor beta chain sequence, with context. The source of the sample is a study of CD8 T cells in ankylosing spondylitis. V was shortened by 0 bases and J by 5 bases, with 13 bases between the two germline ends. The CDR3 covers 15 residues. CDR1 is KGHSH, CDR2 LQKENI, per germline. TCRdb processed the 5' RACE reads anew with MiXCR; each CDR3 protein has one entry. Of 350,000 or so distinct CDR3 sequences in the sample, 9.5% to 13% were seen once. The chain uses TRBV18 and TRBJ1-2; D not certain. Sequenced sample: blood, either unsorted or a sorted T cell fraction (not recorded which). The sequence came from a female donor with ankylosing spondylitis or in good health (not recorded which). CDR3 residues: CASSPPLTPQYGYTF. As DNA, the CDR3 is TGTGCCAGCTCACCACCGCTAACACCCCAATATGGCTACACCTTC.